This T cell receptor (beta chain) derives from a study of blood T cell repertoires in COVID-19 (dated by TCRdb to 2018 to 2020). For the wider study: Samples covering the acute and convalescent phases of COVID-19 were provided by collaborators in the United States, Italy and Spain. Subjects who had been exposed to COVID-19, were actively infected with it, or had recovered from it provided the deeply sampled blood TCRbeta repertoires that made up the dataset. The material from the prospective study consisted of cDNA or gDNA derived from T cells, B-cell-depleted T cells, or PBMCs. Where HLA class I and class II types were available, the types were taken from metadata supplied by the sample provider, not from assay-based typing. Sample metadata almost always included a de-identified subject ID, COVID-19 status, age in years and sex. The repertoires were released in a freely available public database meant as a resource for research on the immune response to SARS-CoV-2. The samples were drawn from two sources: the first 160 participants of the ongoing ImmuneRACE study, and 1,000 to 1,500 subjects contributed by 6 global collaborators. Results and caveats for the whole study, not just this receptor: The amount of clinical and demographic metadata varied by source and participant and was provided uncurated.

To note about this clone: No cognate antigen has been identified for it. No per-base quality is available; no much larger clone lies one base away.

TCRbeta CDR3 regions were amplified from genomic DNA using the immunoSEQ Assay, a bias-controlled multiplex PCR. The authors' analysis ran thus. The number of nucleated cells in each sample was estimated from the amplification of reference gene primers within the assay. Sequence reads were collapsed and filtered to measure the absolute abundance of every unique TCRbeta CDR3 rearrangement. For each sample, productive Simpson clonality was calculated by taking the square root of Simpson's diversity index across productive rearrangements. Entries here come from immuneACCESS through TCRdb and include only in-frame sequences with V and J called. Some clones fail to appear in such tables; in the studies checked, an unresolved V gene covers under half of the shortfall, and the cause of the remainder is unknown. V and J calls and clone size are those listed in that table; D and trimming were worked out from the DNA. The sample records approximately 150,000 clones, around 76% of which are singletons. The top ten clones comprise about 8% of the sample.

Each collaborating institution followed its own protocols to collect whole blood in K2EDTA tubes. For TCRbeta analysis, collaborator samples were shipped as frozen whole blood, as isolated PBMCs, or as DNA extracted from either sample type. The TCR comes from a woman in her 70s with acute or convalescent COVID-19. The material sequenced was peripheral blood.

For the CDR3, the sequence is CASSPFSSYEQYF. The nucleotide sequence reads TGTGCCAGCAGTCCCTTCAGCTCCTACGAGCAGTACTTC. This receptor chain uses TRBV28 and TRBJ2-7; too little of a D gene remains to name it. V lost 5 bases and J lost 0 bases; the stretch between them is 8 bases long. The cysteine opens and the phenylalanine closes a CDR3 of 13 amino acids. Kept here is only the CDR3 DNA, which spans 39 bases and is read in frame from base 1. Sequences MDHEN (CDR1) and SYDVKM (CDR2) are obtained from the germline V gene.